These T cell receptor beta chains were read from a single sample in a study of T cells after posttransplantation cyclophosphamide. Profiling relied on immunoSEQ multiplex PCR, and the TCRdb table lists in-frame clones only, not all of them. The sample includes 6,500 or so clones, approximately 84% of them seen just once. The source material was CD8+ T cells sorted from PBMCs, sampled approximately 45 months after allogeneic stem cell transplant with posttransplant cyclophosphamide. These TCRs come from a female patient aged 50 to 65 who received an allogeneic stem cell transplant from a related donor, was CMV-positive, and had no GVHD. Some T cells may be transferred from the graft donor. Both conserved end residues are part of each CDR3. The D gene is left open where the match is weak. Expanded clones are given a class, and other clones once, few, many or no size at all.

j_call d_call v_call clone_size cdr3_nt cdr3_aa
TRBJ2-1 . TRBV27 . TGTGCCAGCAGTTTATCTCAGGGATCCGGAACGAAGTTGTTCTTC CASSLSQGSGTKLFF
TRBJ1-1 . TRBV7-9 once TGTGCCAGCAGCGTTTACGCGGGCACTGAAGCTTTCTTT CASSVYAGTEAFF
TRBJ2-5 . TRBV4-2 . TGTGCCAGCAGCTTAGGGGACCAAGAGACCCAGTACTTC CASSLGDQETQYF
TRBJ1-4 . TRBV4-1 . TGCGCCAGCAGCCAAACCGGGGAAGAGAGTGAAAAACTGTTTTTT CASSQTGEESEKLFF
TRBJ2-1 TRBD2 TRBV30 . TGTGCCTGGAGTGAAACTAGCGGGGAATCCTACAATGAGCAGTTCTTC CAWSETSGESYNEQFF
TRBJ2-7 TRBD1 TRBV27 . TGTGCCAGCAGTACGGGACAGTTCCACGAGCAGTACTTC CASSTGQFHEQYF
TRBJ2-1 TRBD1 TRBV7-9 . TGTGCCAGCAGCTTATACAGGGGGCTCATCAATGAGCAGTTCTTC CASSLYRGLINEQFF
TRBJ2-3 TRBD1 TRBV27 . TGTGCCAGCAGTTTACCGGACCACAGGACAGGGGATGCAGATACGCAGTATTTT CASSLPDHRTGDADTQYF
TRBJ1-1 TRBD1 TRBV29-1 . TGCAGCGTTTTCGAGGGGCAGGGGGACACTGAAGCTTTCTTT CSVFEGQGDTEAFF
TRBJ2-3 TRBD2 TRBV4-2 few TGTGCCAGCAGCCCGCGGACTAGCCCTTCAGATACGCAGTATTTT CASSPRTSPSDTQYF
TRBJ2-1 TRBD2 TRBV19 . TGTGCCAGTAACGTAGCGGGGGGTTACAATGAGCAGTTCTTC CASNVAGGYNEQFF
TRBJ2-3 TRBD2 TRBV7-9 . TGTGCCAGCAGCTCTAGCGGGATAAGCACAGATACGCAGTATTTT CASSSSGISTDTQYF
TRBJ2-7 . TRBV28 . TGTGCCAGCAGTTTAGGTTTAGGGGGAGGGTACGAGCAGTACTTC CASSLGLGGGYEQYF
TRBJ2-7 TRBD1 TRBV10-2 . TGCGCCACCGAGGGACAGGGGAACGAGCAGTACTTC CATEGQGNEQYF
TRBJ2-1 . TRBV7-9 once TGTGCCAGCAGCTTCGTAGACTATTCGGCTGAGCAGTTCTTC CASSFVDYSAEQFF
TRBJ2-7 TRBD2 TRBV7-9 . TGTGCCGGCTCAGGGGGGGAGCGGGAGGGCTACCACGAGCAGTACTTC CAGSGGEREGYHEQYF
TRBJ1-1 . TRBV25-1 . TGTGCCAGCAGTGTAGGGAGGACTGAAGCTTTCTTT CASSVGRTEAFF
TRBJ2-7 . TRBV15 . TGTGCCACCAGCAGAGGTCAGGGATCCTACGAGCAGTACTTC CATSRGQGSYEQYF
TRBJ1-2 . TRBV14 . TGTGCCAGCAGCCAAGTCGGTAGGAGGGTAAGAGGCTACACCTTC CASSQVGRRVRGYTF
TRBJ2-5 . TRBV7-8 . TGTGCCAGCAGCTCTGGACTCTCAACGGTGGAGACCCAGTACTTC CASSSGLSTVETQYF
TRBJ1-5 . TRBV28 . TGTGCCAGCAGTATAAACCCCAGGGTTCAGCCCCAGCATTTT CASSINPRVQPQHF